This T cell receptor (beta chain) was observed in a study of breast tumors, draining lymph nodes, adjacent tissues listed by TCRdb under 2016. General notes on the study: In breast cancer patients, the study compared the TCR beta repertoires of tumor, adjacent nontumor tissue and axillary lymph nodes. The study was designed to assess the relationships and possible T-cell exchange between tumor, surrounding tissue and draining lymph node repertoires in human breast cancer. Overall study results and their limits: Tumor and nontumor tissue repertoires were significantly more similar in luminal-like than in basal-like breast cancer. Tumors showed preferential V and J gene usage, and their T-cell repertoire diversity fell below that of lymph nodes yet above that of nontumor tissue. The data were judged consistent with most tumor T cells deriving from the lymph node and then expanding within tumor tissue. The conclusion that tumor T cells originate in lymph nodes was framed as consistent with a hypothesis rather than directly demonstrated.

This clonotype came up many times. It has no known antigen specificity. Base qualities are missing; no much larger clone stands one base away. Lymph node samples came from the axillary draining lymph nodes of breast cancer patients. The CDR3 covers 13 residues, taking in both the cysteine and the phenylalanine. Kept here is only the CDR3 DNA, which spans 39 bases and is read in frame from base 1. Per the germline V gene (reference sequence), LNHDA is the CDR1 and SQIVND is the CDR2. Relative to germline, V is missing 10 bases and J is missing 3 bases, with 4 bases of the junction outside any gene match. This sample was sequenced with an Illumina HiSeq 2000. TCR beta chain libraries were generated through multiplex PCR amplification. High-throughput sequencing was used to analyze the amplified TCR beta chain products. TCRdb's own reprocessing of the public reads used fastp at Q25 and MiXCR and kept productive beta chains. Identical CDR3 proteins give one entry, which carries the most common genes and DNA. The sample includes roughly 80,000 distinct CDR3 sequences, with approximately 20% observed a single time. Less than 3% of the sample rests with the top ten.

Recombination linked TRBV19 to TRBJ2-5, with 11 central nucleotides matching TRBD2. What was sequenced was axillary lymph node tissue. The receptor's source is a female donor with breast cancer. Some clones in this sample may be carry-over from other donors' samples. The bases read TGTGCCACCTCGGGACTAGCGGAAGAGACCCAGTACTTC. It encodes CATSGLAEETQYF.